This passage covers 25 T cell receptor beta chains from one sample sequenced in a study of breast tumors, draining lymph nodes, adjacent tissues. MiXCR, run by TCRdb on the multiplex PCR reads, gives a single entry per CDR3 protein. This repertoire shows over 60,000 distinct CDR3 sequences, 45% to 60% found once; its top ten account for around a fifth. Sequencing used breast tumor tissue. Receptors originate from a female donor with breast cancer. Some clones in this sample may be carry-over from other donors' samples.

The chain has TRBV29-1 and TRBJ2-3; 8 bases align to TRBD2. V shed 5 bases, J shed 11 bases, and the junction held 15 bases outside the gene matches. Germline V gives CDR1 SQVTM, CDR2 ANQGSEA. The CDR3 runs 14 residues. The CDR3 DNA reads as TGCAGCGTTAGTCAGGCGGGAGGTGGCAATGAGCAGTATTTT. It encodes CSVSQAGGGNEQYF.

This clonotype appeared many times. The rearrangement uses TRBV6-5 and TRBJ1-4, with D possibly matching TRBD1 (6 bases). The CDR3 has 14 amino acids. CDR1 is MNHEY and CDR2 is SVGAGI in the germline V gene. Trimming cost V 5 bases and J 7 bases, with 14 bases left between them. CDR3 protein: CASSHGRGGEKLFF. Written as DNA, the CDR3 is TGTGCCAGCAGTCACGGGAGAGGGGGTGAAAAACTGTTTTTT.

The gene calls are TRBV18 and TRBJ2-3; 7 nucleotides agree with TRBD1. Germline CDR1 reads KGHSH; CDR2 reads LQKENI. This CDR3 region has 15 residues. J gave up 0 bases and V 1 base, and 1 base lay outside the gene matches. The CDR3 region has the DNA TGTGCCAGCTCACCACGGGGACAGAGCACAGATACGCAGTATTTT. The encoded protein is CASSPRGQSTDTQYF.

This clonotype was seen many times. The chain recombines TRBV7-8 with TRBJ1-4; no firm D call. Trimming stripped 1 base from V and 4 bases from J, with 7 bases between. The germline CDR1 and CDR2 sequences are SGHVS and FQNEAQ. CDR3 length equals 14 residues. Here the CDR3 reads CASSLGTRNEKLFF. The CDR3 nucleotides read TGTGCCAGCAGCTTAGGGACTCGTAATGAAAAACTGTTTTTT.

This chain joins TRBV6-1 and TRBJ2-3; 7 bases match TRBD2. CDR3 length equals 13 residues. With V trimmed by 6 bases and J by 7 bases, 7 bases remained unmatched. Germline V gene lookup returns CDR1 MNHNS and CDR2 SASEGT. CDR3 protein: CASRVTSENTQYF. Written as DNA, the CDR3 is TGTGCCAGCAGGGTTACTAGCGAAAATACGCAGTATTTT.

This clonotype has at least ten counts. Just one base apart from a much larger clone, this may be a read error. The V call is TRBV6-5, the J call TRBJ1-3, with 8 bases identical to TRBD1. The CDR3 covers 15 residues. Germline V CDR1 and CDR2: MNHEY, SVGAGI. The CDR3 loop reads CASSHSTGAGNTIYF. In DNA, the CDR3 is TGTGCCAGCAGTCACTCGACAGGGGCTGGAAACACCATATATTTT.

In this sample, this clonotype turned up many times. V gene TRBV7-6 combines with J gene TRBJ2-2; possible D gene TRBD1, 5 bases. Germline assignment: CDR1 SGHVS and CDR2 FNYEAQ. The CDR3 contains 15 residues. V lost 1 base and J 4 bases, leaving 10 bases between the germline ends. Written as DNA, the CDR3 is TGTGCCAGCAGCTTAGTTGGGGCGGTCACCGGGGAGCTGTTTTTT. Encoded protein: CASSLVGAVTGELFF.

This clonotype was found a few times. The J gene is TRBJ2-5, the V gene TRBV7-9; 11 bases agree with TRBD2. Germline V gene lookup returns CDR1 SEHNR and CDR2 FQNEAQ (reference sequence). J gave up 4 bases and V 3 bases, and 1 base lay outside the gene matches. The CDR3 runs to 14 residues. DNA for the CDR3: TGTGCCAGCAGCTTTGGACTAGCGGGAGAGACCCAGTACTTC. It encodes CASSFGLAGETQYF.

This rearrangement joins TRBV20-1 to TRBJ2-6, with D maybe TRBD2 (5 bases). V was pared by 1 base and J by 4 bases, with 11 bases between. The CDR3 is 15 residues long. Germline loops: CDR1 DFQATT, CDR2 SNEGSKA (reference sequence). CDR3 in DNA: TGCAGTGCTAGAGTAGGGAGTGGAGGGGCCAACGTCCTGACTTTC. Its protein product is CSARVGSGGANVLTF.

Sample share makes this clonotype large. The chain uses TRBV20-1 and TRBJ2-7, with TRBD2 identical over 8 bases. The CDR3 covers 13 residues. J gave up 4 bases and V 2 bases, and 4 bases lay outside the gene matches. The germline V gene encodes CDR1 DFQATT and CDR2 SNEGSKA (reference sequence). The CDR3 nucleotides read TGCAGTGCTAGATTGGTAGCGGGATACGAGCAGTACTTC. As protein: CSARLVAGYEQYF.

This clonotype was found a few times. V is TRBV7-3 and J is TRBJ1-6, with D possibly TRBD1 on 5 matching bases. Germline V gene data show CDR1 as SGHTA and CDR2 as FQGTGA. V lost 2 bases and J 6 bases, leaving 11 bases between the germline ends. This CDR3 contains 15 residues. CDR3 in amino acids: CASSLRGQGNSPLHF. CDR3 bases: TGTGCCAGCAGCTTACGAGGCCAGGGTAATTCACCCCTCCACTTT.

This clonotype was seen repeatedly, ten times or more. The CDR3 protein is CASSLVAGEVSYEQYF. DNA for the CDR3: TGTGCCAGCAGCTTAGTAGCGGGAGAGGTTTCCTACGAGCAGTACTTC. This chain connects TRBV7-2 to TRBJ2-7, with TRBD2 matching over 9 bases. V was clipped by 1 base and J by 1 base; unmatched bases: 5. This CDR3 comprises 16 residues. Germline assignment: CDR1 SGHTA and CDR2 FQGNSA.

The chain combines TRBV28 with TRBJ1-1; D possibly corresponds to TRBD1 (6 bases). The germline CDR1 and CDR2 sequences are MDHEN and SYDVKM. This CDR3 spans 17 amino acids. The ends were cut back, 1 base at V and 5 bases at J, with 20 bases in the middle. The CDR3 is CASSLYNRPGHLTEAFF. In DNA, the CDR3 is TGTGCCAGCAGTTTATATAACCGGCCGGGACATCTTACTGAAGCTTTCTTT.

The rearrangement links TRBV11-2 to TRBJ2-1, with D perhaps being TRBD1 or TRBD2 (5 bases each). The CDR3 has 16 residues. The V end lost 6 bases, the J end lost 5 bases, and 20 bases lay between the germline ends. Looked up from germline, CDR1 is SGHAT and CDR2 is FQNNGV. This CDR3 is CASSPPTGPPNNEQFF. The DNA for the CDR3 is TGTGCCAGCAGTCCTCCAACGGGACCGCCTAACAATGAGCAGTTCTTC.

This clonotype came up many times. The chain is built from TRBV5-6 and TRBJ1-1; maybe TRBD1 (5 bases). Looked up from germline, CDR1 is SGHDT and CDR2 is YYEEEE. The V and J ends lost 2 bases and 7 bases respectively, with 15 bases between them. The CDR3 totals 14 residues. CDR3 in amino acids: CASSFRRGRREAFF. In nucleotides, the CDR3 is TGTGCCAGCAGCTTCAGAAGGGGCCGCCGTGAAGCTTTCTTT.

There are a few counts of this clonotype. Since the CDR3 does not end with the conserved phenylalanine or tryptophan, this likely comes from a read error. For the CDR3, the DNA is TGTGCCAGCAGCGGGTGGGGTCACGTAGGCTACACCTCC. This gives the protein CASSGWGHVGYTS. The chain couples TRBV9 to TRBJ1-2, with D unclear. V lost 3 bases and J 8 bases, leaving 14 bases between the germline ends. The CDR3 spans 13 residues. CDR1 and CDR2 from the germline V gene are SGDLS and YYNGEE.

This clonotype occurred a few times. The V and J genes are TRBV19 and TRBJ2-5, with a tentative D call TRBD1 (7 bases). The CDR3 extends over 15 amino acids. The V and J ends lost 2 bases and 5 bases respectively, with 15 bases between them. Germline V gives CDR1 LNHDA, CDR2 SQIVND (reference sequence). The CDR3 DNA follows: TGTGCCAGTAGTATATCCCGGGCAGGGGGGGAGACCCAGTACTTC. It yields the protein CASSISRAGGETQYF.

The genes are TRBV20-1 and TRBJ1-4; unclear D gene. Germline V lookup: CDR1 DFQATT, CDR2 SNEGSKA (reference sequence). The CDR3 length is 14 residues. V dropped 1 base and J dropped 5 bases, with 11 bases sitting between them. This CDR3 is CSARGIPENEKLFF. The CDR3 region has the DNA TGCAGTGCTAGAGGGATTCCAGAAAATGAAAAACTGTTTTTT.

V gene TRBV29-1 combines with J gene TRBJ1-5; D gene ambiguous. The germline V gene encodes CDR1 SQVTM and CDR2 ANQGSEA. The CDR3 runs 11 residues. Trimming shortened V by 8 bases and J by 4 bases, and 9 bases separated the two germline ends. CDR3 bases: TGCAGCTGCGCGGTGAATCAGCCCCAGCATTTT. Protein product: CSCAVNQPQHF.

This clonotype was found many times. An end of the junction differs from the germline gene, which may be a read error. This chain connects TRBV6-5 to TRBJ2-2; possibly TRBD1 for D (5 bases). Germline values: CDR1 MNHEY, CDR2 SVGAGI. This CDR3 is 15 amino acids long. The CDR3 DNA reads as TGTGCCAGCAGTCACTCGAGACAGTTGTCCGGGGAGCTGTTTTTT. Translating it yields CASSHSRQLSGELFF.

The J gene is TRBJ1-6, the V gene TRBV20-1; 7 bases align to TRBD1. The CDR3 extends over 16 amino acids. V dropped 5 bases and J dropped 9; count of bases not matched to a gene: 16. CDR1 DFQATT and CDR2 SNEGSKA come from the germline V gene (reference sequence). The CDR3 coding sequence is TGCAGTGCTTACCCCGGACTAGGGGGCAGCGGTTCACCCCTCCACTTT. It specifies CSAYPGLGGSGSPLHF.

This clonotype rates as medium-sized. The rearrangement joins TRBV11-1 to TRBJ2-2, with D possibly TRBD2 on 6 matching bases. The CDR3 consists of 15 residues. V shed 5 bases and J shed 13 bases, with 23 bases lying between them. Germline assignment: CDR1 SGHAT and CDR2 FQDESV (reference sequence). The CDR3: CASSLGRTINRRLFF. The DNA of the CDR3 is TGTGCCAGCAGCCTGGGACGGACTATCAACAGGAGGCTGTTTTTT.

This clonotype was detected many times. The CDR3 here is CSVEVQGVVGYTF. CDR3 bases: TGCAGCGTTGAAGTACAGGGGGTTGTTGGCTACACCTTC. V usage is TRBV29-1 and J usage is TRBJ1-2, with 8 nucleotides matching TRBD1. The CDR3 extends over 13 amino acids. Germline loops: CDR1 SQVTM, CDR2 ANQGSEA. V gave up 1 base and J gave up 7 bases; unmatched junction bases: 5. Full variable domain (rest looked up from reference TRBV29-1 and TRBJ1-2): SAVISQKPSRDICQRGTSLTIQCQVDSQVTMMFWYRQQPGQSLTLIATANQGSEATYESGFVIDKFPISRPNLTFSTLTVSNMSPEDSSIYLCSVEVQGVVGYTFGSGTRLTVV.

As regards this clonotype: It is unclear where the CDR3 begins or ends on the DNA, so no DNA is shown, and the CDR3 is as TCRdb lists it. V is TRBV28 and J is TRBJ1-5; the table's D call TRBD1 went unverified against the DNA. Germline CDR1 is MDHEN and CDR2 is SYDVKM. Ends included, the CDR3 has 21 residues. The CDR3 loop is CASRTDPPVRGSFLWTRHQHF.

A remark on this clonotype: This sequence may be a read error, since a much larger clone differs from it by one base. V is TRBV4-2 and J is TRBJ1-4, with 11 bases fitting TRBD1. This CDR3 is 18 amino acids long. Germline-derived CDR1 and CDR2 are LGHNA and YNFKEQ. The CDR3 DNA reads TGTGCCAGCAGCCAGGATGGACAGGGGGCGACAACTAATGAAGAACTGTTTTTT. Translating gives CASSQDGQGATTNEELFF.